A selection of T cell receptor beta chains follows, all from one sample in a study of cytomegalovirus exposure and HLA in healthy donors. Profiling relied on immunoSEQ multiplex PCR, and the TCRdb table lists in-frame clones only, not all of them. The sample carries some 130,000 clones, around 80% recorded once. Sequencing was performed on PBMCs. The source is a man aged 30-40 years in good health and CMV-seropositive. Both conserved end residues are part of each CDR3. A D gene is named only where the DNA matches it firmly. Clone size is shown for a subset of rows, as once, few, many or a class of expanded clone.

d_call	clone_size	cdr3_length	v_call	j_call	cdr3_aa	cdr3_nt
TRBD1	-	14	TRBV9	TRBJ1-1	CASSTGGARTEAFF	TGTGCCAGCAGCACAGGGGGCGCGCGGACTGAAGCTTTCTTT
-	-	14	TRBV11-2	TRBJ1-1	CASLTGPGNTEAFF	TGTGCCAGCCTCACAGGGCCGGGGAACACTGAAGCTTTCTTT
TRBD1	-	14	TRBV5-6	TRBJ2-7	CASSLGQGAYEQYF	TGTGCCAGCAGCTTGGGACAGGGCGCCTACGAGCAGTACTTC
-	-	14	TRBV29-1	TRBJ2-3	CSVDIGGGIDTQYF	TGCAGCGTTGATATAGGGGGGGGCATCGATACGCAGTATTTT
-	few	14	TRBV10-1	TRBJ2-5	CASSESRTTDTQYF	TGCGCCAGCAGTGAGTCGAGGACTACGGATACCCAGTACTTC
TRBD1	-	15	TRBV9	TRBJ2-7	CASSVATGQPYEQYF	TGTGCCAGCAGCGTAGCTACGGGACAGCCCTACGAGCAGTACTTC
-	few	12	TRBV10-3	TRBJ1-1	CAISGLGTEAFF	TGTGCCATCAGCGGGTTGGGCACTGAAGCTTTCTTT
-	-	14	TRBV30	TRBJ2-1	CAWSAGVGGNEQFF	TGTGCCTGGAGTGCGGGAGTGGGTGGCAATGAGCAGTTCTTC
TRBD1	few	17	TRBV7-2	TRBJ1-6	CASSRPMGQGANSPLHF	TGTGCCAGCAGCCGTCCCATGGGGCAGGGGGCTAATTCACCCCTCCACTTT
TRBD2	-	17	TRBV18	TRBJ2-7	CASSSRLAGAGGDEQYF	TGTGCCAGCTCATCAAGACTAGCGGGAGCGGGGGGCGACGAGCAGTACTTC
-	-	12	TRBV2	TRBJ2-5	CASSVAGETQYF	TGTGCCAGCAGTGTTGCCGGGGAGACCCAGTACTTC
-	-	12	TRBV28	TRBJ2-7	CASSSGPYEQYF	TGTGCCAGCAGTAGCGGGCCTTACGAGCAGTACTTC
TRBD2	-	15	TRBV30	TRBJ2-1	CAWSPGTSSFDEQFF	TGTGCCTGGAGTCCCGGGACTAGCAGTTTTGATGAGCAGTTCTTC
-	-	13	TRBV30	TRBJ1-4	CAWRTGQIEKLFF	TGTGCCTGGAGGACAGGACAAATTGAAAAACTGTTTTTT
-	-	13	TRBV7-3	TRBJ1-2	CASSPHGQEHYTF	TGTGCCAGCAGCCCCCACGGACAAGAACACTACACCTTC
TRBD1	once	12	TRBV12-5	TRBJ1-1	CASGPTGSEAFF	TGTGCTAGTGGCCCGACAGGGTCTGAAGCTTTCTTT
-	few	15	TRBV19	TRBJ1-5	CASSPTSWGPQPQHF	TGTGCCAGTAGTCCGACCTCCTGGGGGCCCCAGCCCCAGCATTTT
-	-	15	TRBV6-5	TRBJ2-1	CASSRTGGSGGEQFF	TGTGCCAGCAGTCGGACTGGGGGGAGCGGTGGTGAGCAGTTCTTC
-	-	14	TRBV11-2	TRBJ2-7	CASSTMGASYEQYF	TGTGCCAGCAGCACCATGGGGGCCTCCTACGAGCAGTACTTC
-	-	15	TRBV5-1	TRBJ2-4	CASSLGSSGKNIQYF	TGCGCCAGCAGCTTGGGGAGTAGCGGAAAAAACATTCAGTACTTC
TRBD2	-	13	TRBV6-6	TRBJ2-7	CASSYQTSGEQYF	TGTGCCAGCAGTTACCAGACTAGCGGCGAGCAGTACTTC
TRBD1	-	16	TRBV7-2	TRBJ1-2	CASSLGTGHLKAGYTF	TGTGCCAGCAGCTTAGGGACAGGACATCTAAAAGCTGGCTACACCTTC
TRBD2	once	15	TRBV2	TRBJ2-3	CASSLGLAGTDTQYF	TGTGCCAGCAGCCTGGGACTAGCGGGGACAGATACGCAGTATTTT
TRBD1	-	14	TRBV19	TRBJ1-5	CASNTGQNNQPQHF	TGTGCCAGTAACACGGGACAGAACAATCAGCCCCAGCATTTT
TRBD1	-	15	TRBV7-2	TRBJ2-7	CASSPRDRGSYEQYF	TGTGCCAGCAGCCCCCGGGACAGGGGTTCCTACGAGCAGTACTTC
TRBD2	-	16	TRBV5-6	TRBJ2-5	CASSGGLAGDQETQYF	TGTGCCAGCAGCGGGGGACTAGCGGGCGACCAAGAGACCCAGTACTTC
-	-	17	TRBV27	TRBJ2-3	CASSVLKDFSSTDTQYF	TGTGCCAGCAGTGTGCTCAAGGACTTCTCTAGCACAGATACGCAGTATTTT
-	-	12	TRBV5-5	TRBJ2-7	CASSGLEYEQYF	TGTGCCAGCAGCGGCCTTGAATACGAGCAGTACTTC
-	-	14	TRBV25-1	TRBJ1-1	CASSEAGRFSEAFF	TGTGCCAGCAGTGAGGCAGGGAGGTTCTCTGAAGCTTTCTTT
-	-	17	TRBV6-1	TRBJ1-5	CASSDFLGGGGNQPQHF	TGTGCCAGCAGTGACTTTTTAGGGGGGGGAGGCAATCAGCCCCAGCATTTT
-	-	14	TRBV7-9	TRBJ1-1	CASSLQGSLTEAFF	TGTGCCAGCAGCTTACAGGGGAGTTTGACTGAAGCTTTCTTT
TRBD2	-	17	TRBV13	TRBJ2-3	CASSLTGTRHSTDTQYF	TGTGCCAGCAGCTTAACCGGGACTAGACATAGCACAGATACGCAGTATTTT
TRBD1	-	14	TRBV18	TRBJ2-7	CASSPGTGTYEQYF	TGTGCCAGCTCACCCGGGACAGGGACCTACGAGCAGTACTTC
TRBD2	-	14	TRBV2	TRBJ2-3	CASLTSGPPDTQYF	TGTGCCAGCCTGACTAGCGGGCCGCCAGATACGCAGTATTTT
TRBD1	-	15	TRBV9	TRBJ2-1	CASSDPDRGSNEQFF	TGTGCCAGCAGCGACCCTGACAGGGGGAGCAATGAGCAGTTCTTC
TRBD1	-	19	TRBV18	TRBJ1-4	CASSPPRTGGRGTNEKLFF	TGTGCCAGCTCACCGCCCCGGACAGGGGGCAGGGGAACTAATGAAAAACTGTTTTTT
TRBD2	many	16	TRBV7-9	TRBJ2-1	CASSPRTSTLFDEQFF	TGTGCCAGCAGTCCTAGGACTAGCACCCTTTTTGATGAGCAGTTCTTC
TRBD1	-	17	TRBV6-1	TRBJ2-2	CASSEGLDRGRGGELFF	TGTGCCAGCAGTGAAGGGCTTGACAGGGGACGCGGCGGGGAGCTGTTTTTT
TRBD2	-	16	TRBV11-2	TRBJ2-1	CASSFLAGEAGNEQFF	TGTGCCAGCAGCTTCTTAGCGGGAGAAGCGGGGAATGAGCAGTTCTTC
-	few	14	TRBV6-5	TRBJ1-2	CASSKGVGTYGYTF	TGTGCCAGCAGTAAGGGGGTCGGGACCTATGGCTACACCTTC
-	-	13	TRBV6-5	TRBJ2-7	CASSPDRTYEQYF	TGTGCCAGCAGTCCGGACAGAACCTACGAGCAGTACTTC
TRBD2	-	18	TRBV29-1	TRBJ2-3	CSVEGGTSGWAGTDTQYF	TGCAGCGTTGAAGGCGGGACTAGCGGTTGGGCGGGCACAGATACGCAGTATTTT
-	-	15	TRBV27	TRBJ1-1	CASWEGWGRVTEAFF	TGTGCCAGCTGGGAAGGTTGGGGGCGGGTCACTGAAGCTTTCTTT